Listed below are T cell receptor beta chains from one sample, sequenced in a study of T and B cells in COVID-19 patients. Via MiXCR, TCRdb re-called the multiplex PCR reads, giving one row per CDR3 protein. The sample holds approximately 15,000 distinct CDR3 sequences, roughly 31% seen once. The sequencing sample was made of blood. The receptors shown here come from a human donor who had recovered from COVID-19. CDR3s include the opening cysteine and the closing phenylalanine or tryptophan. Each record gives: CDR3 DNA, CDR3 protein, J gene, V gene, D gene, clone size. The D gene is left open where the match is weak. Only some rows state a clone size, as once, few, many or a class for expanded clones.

TGTGCCTGGAGTCGACCGTCCCAGCCCCAGCATTTT CAWSRPSQPQHF TRBJ1-5 TRBV30 . few
TGCAGTGCCGCACCTCAGGGGACCTTC CSAAPQGTF TRBJ1-2 TRBV20-1 . .
TGTGCCAGCTCACACAGGGTAATCAACCAAGAGACCCAGTACTTC CASSHRVINQETQYF TRBJ2-5 TRBV18 . .
TGTGCCAGCAGTTTAGGTACGGACGTAATACCGATCTATGGCTACACCTTC CASSLGTDVIPIYGYTF TRBJ1-2 TRBV12-3/TRBV12-4 . .
TGTGCCGGGGCGATAACCGGGCGTACAGATACGCAGTATTTT CAGAITGRTDTQYF TRBJ2-3 TRBV6-1 . .
TGTGCCAGCAGCTTAGGTGGCTCACCCCTCCACTTT CASSLGGSPLHF TRBJ1-6 TRBV7-6 . few
TGTGCCAGCAGTGCAGTCAGCGGACTCACAGATACGCAGTATTTT CASSAVSGLTDTQYF TRBJ2-3 TRBV6-1 . .
TGTGCCAGCAGTGAAGGGTGGACAGGAGACAACAATGAGCAGTTCTTC CASSEGWTGDNNEQFF TRBJ2-1 TRBV25-1 TRBD1 .
TGTGCCAGTAGTATATGGGCAGGGATCGGCAATCAGCCCCAGCATTTT CASSIWAGIGNQPQHF TRBJ1-5 TRBV19 . .
TGTGCCCGAGAGGGACTAGCGGGATGGTATGAGCAGTTCTTC CAREGLAGWYEQFF TRBJ2-1 TRBV5-5 TRBD2 medium-sized
TGTGCCAGCCGCGCCGGCGGGATCTACGAGCAGTACTTC CASRAGGIYEQYF TRBJ2-7 TRBV6-5 . medium-sized
TGTGCCAGCAGTTACGCTGAGGGGTCCTACGAGCAGTACTTC CASSYAEGSYEQYF TRBJ2-7 TRBV6-5 . .
TGTGCCAGTAGTATTCTTCGGGGGTCGGGTCAGCCCCAGCATTTT CASSILRGSGQPQHF TRBJ1-5 TRBV19 . .
TGTGCCACCACCAGTAACCCATTTCAGGGGGCGGGAGGCTACACCTTC CATTSNPFQGAGGYTF TRBJ1-2 TRBV15 TRBD1 few
TGTGCCAGCAGCGCCCGGACAGGGGGCTATGGCTACACCTTC CASSARTGGYGYTF TRBJ1-2 TRBV11-3 TRBD1 few
TGTGCCATCTCTCCTCAGGGTGAAAACGGCTACACCTTC CAISPQGENGYTF TRBJ1-2 TRBV10-3 . .
TGTGCCAGCATGTGGACAGGGGACAATTCACCCCTCCACTTT CASMWTGDNSPLHF TRBJ1-6 TRBV6-1 TRBD1 .
TGTGCCAGCAGTTACTCTTGGCGGGACAATGAGCAGTTCTTC CASSYSWRDNEQFF TRBJ2-1 TRBV6-2/TRBV6-3 . .
TGTGCCAGCAGCTTGATCCGAGAGGGCACTGAAGCTTTCTTT CASSLIREGTEAFF TRBJ1-1 TRBV5-4 . .
TGTGCCAGCAGCTTACGCTTCCCGGGGGGTCAAGGGGAGACCCAGTACTTC CASSLRFPGGQGETQYF TRBJ2-5 TRBV11-3 TRBD2 medium-sized
TGTGCCAGCAGCCCTTGGACTAGCGGGAATGGTGAGACCCAGTACTTC CASSPWTSGNGETQYF TRBJ2-5 TRBV7-2 TRBD2 .
TGTGCCAGTAGTCTGTATAGAATAGGGACAGGAGGAAGCAATCAGCCCCAGCATTTT CASSLYRIGTGGSNQPQHF TRBJ1-5 TRBV19 TRBD1 few
TGTGCCAGCAGTTACGGTTATCGAGGCTTCGATGGCTACACCTTC CASSYGYRGFDGYTF TRBJ1-2 TRBV6-2/TRBV6-3 . .